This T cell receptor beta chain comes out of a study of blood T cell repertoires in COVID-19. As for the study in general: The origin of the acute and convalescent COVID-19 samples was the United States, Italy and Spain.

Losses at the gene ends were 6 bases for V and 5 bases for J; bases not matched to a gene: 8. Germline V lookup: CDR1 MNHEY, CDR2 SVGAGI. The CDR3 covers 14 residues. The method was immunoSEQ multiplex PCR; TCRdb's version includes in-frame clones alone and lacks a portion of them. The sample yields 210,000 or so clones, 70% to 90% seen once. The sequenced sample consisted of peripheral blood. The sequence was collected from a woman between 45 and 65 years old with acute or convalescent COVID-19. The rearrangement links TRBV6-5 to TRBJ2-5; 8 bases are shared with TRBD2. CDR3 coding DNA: TGTGCCAGCAGGCCCAGCGGGGGTGGGGAGACCCAGTACTTC. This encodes CASRPSGGGETQYF.